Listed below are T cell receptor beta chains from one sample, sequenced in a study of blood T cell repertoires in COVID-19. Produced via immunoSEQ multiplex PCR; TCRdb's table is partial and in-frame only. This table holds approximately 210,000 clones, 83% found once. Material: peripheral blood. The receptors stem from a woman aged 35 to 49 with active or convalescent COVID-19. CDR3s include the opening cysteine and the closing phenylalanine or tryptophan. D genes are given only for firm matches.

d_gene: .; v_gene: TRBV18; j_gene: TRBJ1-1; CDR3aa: CASSPQSQGNTEAFF; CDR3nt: TGTGCCAGCTCACCCCAGTCTCAGGGGAACACTGAAGCTTTCTTT
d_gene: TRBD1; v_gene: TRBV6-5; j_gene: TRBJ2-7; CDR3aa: CASRGTGPRFEQYF; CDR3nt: TGTGCCAGCAGGGGGACAGGGCCACGGTTCGAGCAGTACTTC
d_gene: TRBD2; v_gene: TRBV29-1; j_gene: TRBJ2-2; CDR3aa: CSVRLAGGPSNTGELFF; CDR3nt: TGCAGCGTCAGACTAGCGGGAGGGCCGTCGAACACCGGGGAGCTGTTTTTT
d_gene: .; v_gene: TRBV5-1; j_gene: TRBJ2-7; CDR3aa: CASSPDRYEQYF; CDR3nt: TGCGCCAGCAGCCCAGATCGCTACGAGCAGTACTTC
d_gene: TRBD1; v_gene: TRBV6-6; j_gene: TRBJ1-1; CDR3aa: CASTPTGGGTEAFF; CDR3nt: TGTGCCAGCACCCCCACAGGGGGTGGGACTGAAGCTTTCTTT
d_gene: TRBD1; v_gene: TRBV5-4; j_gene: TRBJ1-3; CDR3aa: CASSLGAGGGGNTIYF; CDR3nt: TGTGCCAGCAGCTTGGGGGCAGGGGGTGGAGGAAACACCATATATTTT
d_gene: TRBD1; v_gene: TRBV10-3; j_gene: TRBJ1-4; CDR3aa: CAISESRDREKLFF; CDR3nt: TGTGCCATCAGTGAATCCCGGGACAGGGAAAAACTGTTTTTT
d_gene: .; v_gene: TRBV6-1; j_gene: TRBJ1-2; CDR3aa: CASSERAGDGYTF; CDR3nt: TGTGCCAGCAGTGAAAGGGCAGGGGATGGCTACACCTTC
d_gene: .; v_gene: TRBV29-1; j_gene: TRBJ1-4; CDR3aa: CRPCWAGDREKLFF; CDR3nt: TGCAGACCCTGTTGGGCAGGGGATCGGGAAAAACTGTTTTTT
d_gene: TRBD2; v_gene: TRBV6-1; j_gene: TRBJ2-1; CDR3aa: CASSESRLAGLPEQFF; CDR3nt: TGTGCCAGCAGTGAATCTAGACTAGCGGGGTTACCGGAGCAGTTCTTC